A single sample gave rise to the 29 T cell receptor beta chains below, sequenced in a study of CD4 and CD8 cells across lung adenocarcinoma regions. TCRdb re-called the PCR reads through MiXCR, storing one row per CDR3 protein. Counted here are some 3,500 distinct CDR3 sequences, 64% occurring once; the ten biggest clones make up roughly 20%. The sample consisted of CD4+ T cells from the margin of a lung tumor. The receptors derive from a female donor with lung adenocarcinoma. The CD4 and CD8 labels of this study may be unreliable.

The chain uses TRBV6-1 and TRBJ2-7; 16 bases map to TRBD2. The trim removed 0 bases at V and 5 bases at J, leaving 4 bases unmatched. Germline V gene sequence: CDR1 MNHNS, CDR2 SASEGT. The CDR3 sequence is 17 residues long. CDR3 in amino acids: CASSEAGLAGGPHEQYF. Here the CDR3 DNA reads TGTGCCAGCAGTGAAGCGGGACTAGCGGGAGGGCCACACGAGCAGTACTTC.

V is TRBV6-1 and J is TRBJ2-1; perhaps TRBD2 as D (6 bases). CDR1 and CDR2 from the germline V gene are MNHNS and SASEGT. CDR3 length: 17 residues. The V end lost 7 bases, the J end lost 8 bases, and 27 bases lay between the germline ends. The CDR3 loop is CASKECAGTLIWDEQFF. CDR3 coding DNA: TGTGCCAGCAAGGAGTGCGCCGGGACTCTTATTTGGGATGAGCAGTTCTTC.

Details on this clonotype: The DNA is left out, because the CDR3 cannot be placed on it with certainty; the CDR3 is given as TCRdb lists it. The genes are TRBV6-1 and TRBJ2-1; no DNA check was done on the table's D call, TRBD1. The CDR3 adds up to 16 amino acids, both ends counted. From germline, CDR1 is MNHNS and CDR2 SASEGT. The CDR3 protein is CASSEWGQGAGETQYF.

This rearrangement joins TRBV4-1 to TRBJ2-1; D gene ambiguous. This CDR3 is built from 14 residues. The V gene's germline CDR1 is MGHRA and CDR2 YSYEKL. V dropped 0 bases and J dropped 9 bases, with 12 bases sitting between them. As DNA, the CDR3 is TGCGCCAGCAGCCAAGATCCGGGTGTCGGTGAGCAGTTCTTC. It codes for CASSQDPGVGEQFF.

The J gene is TRBJ2-1, the V gene TRBV12-3 or TRBV12-4, with 11 bases matching TRBD2. The length of the CDR3 is 16 residues. With 3 bases clipped from V and 4 bases from J, the junction kept 5 bases outside the gene matches. The CDR3 DNA is TGTGCCAGCAGTTTTTTTTCTAGCGGGAGGTACAATGAGCAGTTCTTC. It encodes CASSFFSSGRYNEQFF.

This clonotype was counted a single time. V and J are TRBV6-1 and TRBJ1-2; the D is unclear. This CDR3 comprises 12 residues. The ends were cut back, 1 base at V and 7 bases at J, with 7 bases in the middle. CDR1 and CDR2 from the germline V gene are MNHNS and SASEGT. The CDR3 here is CASSEEGGGYTF. For the CDR3, the DNA is TGTGCCAGCAGTGAAGAGGGAGGTGGCTACACCTTC.

V is TRBV6-1 and J is TRBJ2-3; the D gene is possibly TRBD2 (6 bases). This CDR3 is built from 14 residues. Germline CDR1 reads MNHNS; CDR2 reads SASEGT. Trimming removed 7 bases at V and 4 bases at J, with 15 bases between. CDR3 region: CASTPGGSADTQYF. CDR3 sequence (DNA): TGTGCCAGCACCCCCGGGGGATCGGCAGATACGCAGTATTTT.

The gene calls are TRBV6-5 and TRBJ2-4; 7 bases line up with TRBD2. The end of the DNA aligns better with TRBJ2-5, so the J call may be wrong. This CDR3 contains 15 residues. CDR1 is MNHEY and CDR2 is SVGAGI in the germline V gene. The CDR3 spells CASSYSRGTKETQYF. CDR3 nucleotides: TGTGCCAGCAGTTACTCGCGGGGGACCAAAGAGACCCAGTACTTC.

This clonotype has a single count. The genes are TRBV6-5 and TRBJ2-5, with TRBD2 identical over 9 bases. The V gene end was trimmed by 4 bases and the J gene end by 5 bases; junction bases not matched to a gene: 8. Looked up from germline, CDR1 is MNHEY and CDR2 is SVGAGI. The CDR3 is 15 residues long. The CDR3, as DNA: TGTGCCAGCAGTTGGCTTAGCGGGAGCGGTGAGACCCAGTACTTC. Protein product: CASSWLSGSGETQYF.

The V and J genes are TRBV10-1 and TRBJ2-1; 13 positions agree with TRBD2. Gene TRBJ2-5 matches the end of the DNA better, so the J call may be wrong. The CDR3 spans 19 residues. Germline lookup yields CDR1 WNHNN and CDR2 SYGVQD (reference sequence). This CDR3 is CASSERTSGRSATEETQYF. CDR3 DNA: TGCGCCAGCAGTGAGAGGACTAGCGGGAGATCAGCCACGGAGGAGACCCAGTACTTC.

For this clonotype: The junction does not match germline at one end; this may be a read error. This rearrangement joins TRBV7-2 to TRBJ2-1; D ambiguous. The CDR3 consists of 13 residues. Germline CDR1 reads SGHTA; CDR2 reads FQGNSA. The chain's CDR3 is CASSLTKYNEQFF. DNA of the CDR3: TGTGCCAGCAGCTTAACGAAGTACAATGAGCAGTTTTTC.

The V and J genes are TRBV7-2 and TRBJ2-2, with TRBD1 as a possible D gene (6 bases). Between the trimmed V and J ends, which lost 5 bases and 10 bases, there was a span of 20 bases. CDR1 SGHTA and CDR2 FQGNSA come from the germline V gene. CDR3 size: 15 residues. CDR3 sequence: CASSLTTGNFEELFF. In nucleotides, the CDR3 is TGTGCCAGCAGCCTGACGACAGGTAACTTCGAGGAGCTGTTTTTT.

Comments on this clonotype: The junction departs from germline at one end; a sequencing error may be responsible. CDR3 sequence: CASRHPAGLPYEQFF. In DNA, the CDR3 is TGTGCCAGCCGTCACCCGGCAGGGCTTCCCTACGAGCAGTTCTTT. This chain connects TRBV6-5 to TRBJ2-7; a weak D match, TRBD1 (5 bases). In germline, CDR1 is MNHEY, CDR2 SVGAGI. The CDR3 loop spans 15 amino acids.

This rearrangement joins TRBV10-3 to TRBJ1-2; D gene ambiguous. Germline loops: CDR1 ENHRY, CDR2 SYGVKD. CDR3 length: 15 amino acids. Between the trimmed V and J ends, which lost 0 bases and 3 bases, there was a span of 11 bases. CDR3 nucleotide sequence: TGTGCCATCAGTGAGTCTATGGATACAGACTATGGCTACACCTTC. Amino acid sequence: CAISESMDTDYGYTF.

The sample holds a few counts of this clonotype. The CDR3 DNA is TGTGCCAGCAGTGACAGGAACACCGGGGAGCTGTTTTTT. Encoded protein: CASSDRNTGELFF. The V and J genes are TRBV6-4 and TRBJ2-2; D call uncertain. Germline CDR1 is MRHNA and CDR2 is SNTAGT. This CDR3 contains 13 residues. The ends were cut back, 2 bases at V and 1 base at J, with 2 bases in the middle.

This clonotype was seen only once. The rearrangement links TRBV3-1 to TRBJ1-1; no firm D call. Trimming took off 6 bases at V and 8 bases at J, with 10 bases between the two ends. CDR3 size: 11 residues. Germline V CDR1 and CDR2: LGHDT, YNNKEL (reference sequence). CDR3 residues: CASRGNREAFF. CDR3 coding DNA: TGTGCCAGCAGAGGGAACCGAGAAGCTTTCTTT.

The rearrangement links TRBV12-3 or TRBV12-4 to TRBJ2-4; TRBD2 might be the D (6 bases). Deletions cut 0 bases from V and 6 bases from J, with 9 bases between. This CDR3 is built from 14 residues. CDR3 sequence reads: CASSLAAGSNIQYF. The CDR3 DNA follows: TGTGCCAGCAGTTTAGCGGCGGGATCAAACATTCAGTACTTC.

This clonotype was detected only once. The chain combines TRBV12-3 or TRBV12-4 with TRBJ2-1; no clear D gene. The J call is in doubt because the DNA end fits TRBJ2-7 better. CDR3 length: 14 amino acids. CDR3 sequence reads: CASSLDSRTGEQYF. The CDR3 DNA reads TGTGCCAGCAGTTTAGATAGTCGGACGGGCGAGCAGTACTTC.

This chain links TRBV11-3 with TRBJ2-2, with 7 bases lining up with TRBD1. This CDR3 contains 14 residues. Germline V CDR1 and CDR2: SGHNT, YENEEA. Trimming took 6 bases from V and 2 from J; bases not matched to a gene: 3. The CDR3 loop is CASRGTDNTGELFF. The CDR3 DNA sequence: TGTGCCAGCAGAGGGACAGATAACACCGGGGAGCTGTTTTTT.

The rearrangement links TRBV12-3 or TRBV12-4 to TRBJ1-4, with D uncertain. The CDR3 is 12 residues long. The CDR3 DNA reads TGTGCTTCGGGAGCTCCTAATGAAAAACTGTTTTTT. Protein: CASGAPNEKLFF.

The chain joins TRBV6-1 to TRBJ2-5; the D gene is possibly TRBD1 (6 bases). Trimming took 5 bases from V and 1 from J, leaving 8 bases between them. The length of the CDR3 is 13 residues. Germline V lookup: CDR1 MNHNS, CDR2 SASEGT. This chain's CDR3 is CASSRQAQETQYF. The DNA for the CDR3 is TGTGCCAGCAGTCGACAGGCCCAAGAGACCCAGTACTTC.

V usage is TRBV19 and J usage is TRBJ2-6; 8 bases align to TRBD1. Unmatched junction bases numbered 11, after V lost 8 bases and J lost 2 bases. This CDR3 has 17 residues. CDR1 LNHDA and CDR2 SQIVND come from the germline V gene (reference sequence). The CDR3 spells CASHRTGIGAGANVLTF. The CDR3 coding sequence is TGTGCCAGTCATAGGACAGGGATTGGTGCTGGGGCCAACGTCCTGACTTTC.

This clonotype was seen once. The chain recombines TRBV6-5 with TRBJ1-2; unclear D gene. The V gene's germline CDR1 is MNHEY and CDR2 SVGAGI. CDR3 length equals 13 residues. V lost 0 bases to trimming and J lost 7 bases, with 9 bases between them. The CDR3 here is CASSYSSWSGYTF. In nucleotides, the CDR3 is TGTGCCAGCAGTTACTCGAGTTGGAGTGGCTACACCTTC.

The rearrangement joins TRBV6-1 to TRBJ2-1; no definite D call. The closer fit of TRBJ2-2 to the DNA end suggests the J call may be wrong. Germline V gene sequence: CDR1 MNHNS, CDR2 SASEGT. The CDR3 runs 10 residues. Here the CDR3 reads CASRADELFF. In DNA form, the CDR3 reads TGTGCCAGCAGGGCCGATGAGCTGTTTTTT.

This chain joins TRBV7-6 and TRBJ2-3; the match to TRBD2 covers 9 bases. V was pared by 5 bases and J by 5 bases, with 5 bases of the junction left unmatched. The CDR3 has 14 residues. CDR1 is SGHVS and CDR2 is FNYEAQ in the germline V gene. CDR3 loop: CASSGTSMVDTQYF. In nucleotides, the CDR3 is TGTGCCAGCAGCGGGACTAGCATGGTAGATACGCAGTATTTT.

This sequence joins TRBV6-1 and TRBJ1-5; D not resolved. V was shortened by 4 bases and J by 4 bases, with 14 bases between the two germline ends. Germline V gene lookup returns CDR1 MNHNS and CDR2 SASEGT. This CDR3 is built from 15 residues. CDR3 nucleotide sequence: TGTGCCAGCAGTGGACCCCGGAGAAGTAATCAGCCCCAGCATTTT. Protein sequence: CASSGPRRSNQPQHF.

This rearrangement joins TRBV3-1 to TRBJ2-1; 10 bases align to TRBD2. Germline assignment: CDR1 LGHDT and CDR2 YNNKEL (reference sequence). The V segment lost 1 base and the J segment 2 bases; nucleotides outside the gene matches: 2. CDR3 size: 16 residues. As DNA, the CDR3 is TGTGCCAGCAGCCAAGCACTAGCGGGACCCTACAATGAGCAGTTCTTC. This translates into CASSQALAGPYNEQFF.

This chain connects TRBV6-1 to TRBJ2-1, with D possibly TRBD2 on 6 matching bases. The J call is uncertain, as TRBJ2-7 better fits the DNA end. CDR3 length equals 14 residues. Germline V gives CDR1 MNHNS, CDR2 SASEGT. This CDR3 reads CASSRDFNSYEQYF. The CDR3 coding sequence is TGTGCCAGCAGTCGGGACTTCAACTCCTACGAGCAGTACTTC.

The V and J genes are TRBV6-1 and TRBJ2-1; 12 nucleotides align to TRBD2. V gave up 3 bases and J gave up 2 bases; unmatched junction bases: 8. Germline V gives CDR1 MNHNS, CDR2 SASEGT. The CDR3 has 18 residues. The CDR3 DNA is TGTGCCAGCAGTGACTGGACTAGCGGGATAGTCACCTACAATGAGCAGTTCTTC. Protein product: CASSDWTSGIVTYNEQFF.